This T cell receptor beta chain was sequenced during a study of cytotoxic CD8 clonotypes in ibrutinib-treated CLL. Profiling relied on immunoSEQ multiplex PCR, and the TCRdb table lists in-frame clones only, not all of them. The sample includes approximately 130,000 clones, around 80% of them seen just once. The V and J ends lost 4 bases and 5 bases, in that order; junction bases with no gene match: 1. The CDR3 runs to 13 residues. The germline gives CDR1 MNHEY, CDR2 SVGAGI. The TCR was taken from a human donor with chronic lymphocytic leukemia. This specimen was PBMCs, taken after 24 months of ibrutinib treatment. V and J are TRBV6-5 and TRBJ1-5, with TRBD1 identical over 8 bases. CDR3 coding DNA: TGTGCCAGCAGTTGGGACAGGTATCAGCCCCAGCATTTT. It encodes CASSWDRYQPQHF.